This T cell receptor beta chain was sequenced in a study of blood T cell repertoires in COVID-19. The protocol was immunoSEQ multiplex PCR, while the TCRdb copy is restricted to in-frame clones and leaves out a portion. The sample records approximately 200,000 clones, about 90% being singletons. The length of the CDR3 is 14 residues. The germline V gene encodes CDR1 MNHEY and CDR2 SVGAGI. The V gene lost 2 bases and the J gene lost 5 bases, with 10 bases spanning the gap. Seattle patient enrollment occurred during active infection, with longitudinal follow-up thereafter. This clonotype was sampled from a man aged 25 to 40 with COVID-19, enrolled during active disease. Sequences were obtained from peripheral blood. The rearrangement joins TRBV6-5 to TRBJ1-5; weak D call: TRBD1 (5 bases). CDR3 protein: CASSYTQGDQPQHF. CDR3 DNA sequence: TGTGCCAGCAGTTACACCCAAGGGGATCAGCCCCAGCATTTT.